This record covers a single TCR beta chain. The target of this receptor is not known. No base qualities exist here, and no much larger clone lies one base off it. This sample was included in a study of circulating tumor DNA in untreated peripheral T-cell lymphoma (dated by TCRdb to 2020 to 2023). Library preparation employed the immunoSEQ multiplex PCR assay. Held by TCRdb, this immuneACCESS table contains in-frame sequences only and omits some clones. Under half of the omission traces to an unresolved V gene where checked; the cause of the rest is unknown. Here the sample has several thousand clones; roughly 80% occur a single time. About 15% of the sample lies in the top ten. The germline V gene specifies SGHTA as CDR1 and FQGNSA as CDR2. V lost 5 bases and J lost 5 bases; the stretch between them is 20 bases long. The CDR3 covers 16 residues, taking in both the cysteine and the phenylalanine. The entry retains the CDR3 DNA only, 48 bases that are in frame from base 1.

On the study overall, not on this receptor specifically: Tumor-specific clonotypes were identified in about 78% of patients, with identification achieved from 86% of baseline tissues and roughly 71% of baseline serum samples.

To identify tumor-specific TCR clonotypes, tumor tissue taken at baseline, before any treatment, was sequenced. In a trial, the study monitored patients with peripheral T-cell lymphoma who were getting frontline treatment by applying next-generation sequencing to their T-cell receptor sequences. Sequencing was done on a sample of tumor tissue. The clonotype comes from a human donor with peripheral T-cell lymphoma. The chain joins TRBV7-2 to TRBJ2-3; TRBD2 is a possible D gene, resting on 6 matching bases. In nucleotides, the sequence is TGTGCCAGCAGCCTTGCGGGGAGGTCGGGAATAGATACGCAGTATTTT. Translated, it reads CASSLAGRSGIDTQYF.